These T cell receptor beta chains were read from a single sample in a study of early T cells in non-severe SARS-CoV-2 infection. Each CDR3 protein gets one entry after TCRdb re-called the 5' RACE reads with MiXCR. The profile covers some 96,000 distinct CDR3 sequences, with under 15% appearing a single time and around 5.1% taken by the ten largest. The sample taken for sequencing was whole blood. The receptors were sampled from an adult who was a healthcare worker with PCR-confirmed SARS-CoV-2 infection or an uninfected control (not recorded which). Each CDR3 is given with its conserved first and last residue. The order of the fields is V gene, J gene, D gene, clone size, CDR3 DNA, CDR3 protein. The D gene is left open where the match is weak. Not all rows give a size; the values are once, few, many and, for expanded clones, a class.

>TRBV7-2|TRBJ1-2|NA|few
TGTGCCAGCAGCCCATACACAGGGTCCTATGGCTACACCTTC
CASSPYTGSYGYTF
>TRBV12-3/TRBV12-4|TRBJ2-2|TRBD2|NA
TGTGCCAGCACCCCGGGACTAAGCACCGGGGAGCTGTTTTTT
CASTPGLSTGELFF
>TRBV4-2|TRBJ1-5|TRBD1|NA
TGTGCCAGCAGCCAAGAGATGGGACAGGGTGCCCAGCCCCAGCATTTT
CASSQEMGQGAQPQHF
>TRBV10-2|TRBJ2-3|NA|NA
TGCGCCAGCAGGAGAAGGACTAACCCTAGCACAGATACGCAGTATTTT
CASRRRTNPSTDTQYF
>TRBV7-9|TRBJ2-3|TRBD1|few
TGTGCCAGCAGCTCGAATACCGGGACAGACCCCACAGATACGCAGTATTTT
CASSSNTGTDPTDTQYF
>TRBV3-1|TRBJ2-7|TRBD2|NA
TGTGCCAGCAGCCCACCACCGACTAGCGGAGACCCCTACGAGCAGTACTTC
CASSPPPTSGDPYEQYF
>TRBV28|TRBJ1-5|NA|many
TGTGCCAGCAGTTTGACACATAGCAATCAGCCCCAGCATTTT
CASSLTHSNQPQHF
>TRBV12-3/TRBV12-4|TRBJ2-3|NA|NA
TGTGCCAGCAGTTCGCGCTCGATAGATACGCAGTATTTT
CASSSRSIDTQYF
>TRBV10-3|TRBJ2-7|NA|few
TGTGCCATTTCAGTGGGCAGGGGTGACGAGCAGTACTTC
CAISVGRGDEQYF
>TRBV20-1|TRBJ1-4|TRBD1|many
TGCAGTGCGGCGACAGGGGAGGCTAATGAAAAACTGTTTTTT
CSAATGEANEKLFF
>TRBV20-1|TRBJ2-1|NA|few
TGCAGTGCTAGTCTCAGGGCGGGTAGCTCCTACAATGAGCAGTTCTTC
CSASLRAGSSYNEQFF
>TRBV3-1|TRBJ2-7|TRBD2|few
TGTGCCAGCAGGGAAGCGGGACGCTACGAGCAGTACTTC
CASREAGRYEQYF
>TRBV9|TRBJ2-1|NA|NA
TGTGCCAGCAGCCACCCCCGAGAGGGCAATGAGCAGTTCTTC
CASSHPREGNEQFF
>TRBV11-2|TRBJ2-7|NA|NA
TGTGCCAGCAGTATTAGATGGGGGGGGCTACCTCCCTACGAGCAGTACTTC
CASSIRWGGLPPYEQYF
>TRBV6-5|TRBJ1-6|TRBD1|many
TGTGCCAGCAGTCTCCGACAGGGGGCTGGGGGTTCACCCCTCCACTTT
CASSLRQGAGGSPLHF
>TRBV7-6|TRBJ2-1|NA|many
TGTGCCAGCAGCTCACTGATAGGGACGAGCAGTCGGGAACAGTTCTTC
CASSSLIGTSSREQFF
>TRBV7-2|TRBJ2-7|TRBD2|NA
TGTGCCAGCAGCTTATATATTTCGTATAGCGGGAGAACCCCCTCCTACGAGCAGTACTTC
CASSLYISYSGRTPSYEQYF
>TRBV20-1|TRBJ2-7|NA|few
TGCAGTGCCGAGCCTACCTACGAGCAGTACTTC
CSAEPTYEQYF
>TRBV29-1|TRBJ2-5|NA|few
TGCAGCGTTGGGTCAGGGCCCCAAGAGACCCAGTACTTC
CSVGSGPQETQYF
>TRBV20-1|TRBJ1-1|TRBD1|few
TGCAGTGCTTTGGGACAGGGCCGGGCTTTCTTT
CSALGQGRAFF
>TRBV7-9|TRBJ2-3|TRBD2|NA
TGTGCCAGCAGCTTAAGGAGGGAGGGAGATACGCAGTATTTT
CASSLRREGDTQYF
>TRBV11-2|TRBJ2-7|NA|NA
TGTGCCAGCAGCCTAGGGTACGGGATCTACGAGCAGTACTTC
CASSLGYGIYEQYF
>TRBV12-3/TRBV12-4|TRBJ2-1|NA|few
TGTGCCAGCAGTAAGGGGACTCTAACCTCCAATGAGCAGTTCTTC
CASSKGTLTSNEQFF
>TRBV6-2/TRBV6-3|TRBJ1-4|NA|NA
TGTGCCAGCAGTTACAACCATGCAAAACTGTTTTTT
CASSYNHAKLFF
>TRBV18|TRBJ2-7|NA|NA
TGTGCCAGCTCACCACGGAGACAGCCCTACGAGCAGTACTTC
CASSPRRQPYEQYF
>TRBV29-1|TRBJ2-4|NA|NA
TGCAGCGTTGAGGCGACAGCTACTAAGTACTTC
CSVEATATKYF
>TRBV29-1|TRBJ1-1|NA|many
TGCAGCGTTGAAAGGGGACGGGAAAACACTGAAGCTTTCTTT
CSVERGRENTEAFF
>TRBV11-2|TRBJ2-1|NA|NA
TGTGCCAGCAGCTTAGAGCGCCTCAATGAGCAGTTCTTC
CASSLERLNEQFF
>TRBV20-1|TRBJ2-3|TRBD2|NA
TGCAGTGCTCCAAGCGGGGGGAGGGGTACGCAGTATTTT
CSAPSGGRGTQYF
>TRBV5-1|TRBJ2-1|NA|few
TGCGCCAGCAGCTTGGCCGTTAAGCAGTTCTTC
CASSLAVKQFF
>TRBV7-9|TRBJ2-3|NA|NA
TGTGCCAGCAGCTTAGACGGGACAGATACGCAGTATTTT
CASSLDGTDTQYF
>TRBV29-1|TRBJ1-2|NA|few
TGCAGCGTCTCTGAGAACTATGGCTACACCTTC
CSVSENYGYTF
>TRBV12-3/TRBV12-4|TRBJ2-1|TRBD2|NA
TGTGCCAGCAGGCCTCCGGGACTAGCGGGATTCAATGAGCAGTTCTTC
CASRPPGLAGFNEQFF
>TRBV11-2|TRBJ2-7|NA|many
TGTGCCAGCAGCTTCCGGCCACACGCGGTGGACGGCGAGCAGTACTTC
CASSFRPHAVDGEQYF
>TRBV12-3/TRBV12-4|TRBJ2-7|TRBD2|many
TGTGCCAGCAGTTTAGGTAGCGGGACCTACGAGCAGTACTTC
CASSLGSGTYEQYF
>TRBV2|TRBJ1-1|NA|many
TGTGCCAGCAGTGGGATGACCGGGTACACTGAAGCTTTCTTT
CASSGMTGYTEAFF
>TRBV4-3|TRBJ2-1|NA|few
TGCGCCAGCAGCCAGAGGTCTACAGGGAACGGGGTTAATGAGCAGTTCTTC
CASSQRSTGNGVNEQFF
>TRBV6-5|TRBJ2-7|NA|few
TGTGCCAGCAGTTACGGACAGAGAGCCTACGAGCAGTACTTC
CASSYGQRAYEQYF
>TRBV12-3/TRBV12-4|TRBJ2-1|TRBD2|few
TGTGCCAGCCGTCACCCGGGACTAGCGGGGAACAATGAGCAGTTCTTC
CASRHPGLAGNNEQFF
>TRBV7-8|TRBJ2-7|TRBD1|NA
TGTGCCAGCAGCTTGAAGACAGGGGCCTACGAGCAGTACTTC
CASSLKTGAYEQYF
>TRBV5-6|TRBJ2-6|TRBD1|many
TGTGCCAGCAGGCGGAGGACAGGGGTCTCCGGGGCCAACGTCCTGACTTTC
CASRRRTGVSGANVLTF
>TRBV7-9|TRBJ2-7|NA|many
TGTGCCAGCAGCTTTTGGGACGGCGAGCAGTACTTC
CASSFWDGEQYF
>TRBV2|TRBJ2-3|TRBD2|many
TGTGCCTTAAACGCGGCGGGAGGGTTCACAGATACGCAGTATTTT
CALNAAGGFTDTQYF
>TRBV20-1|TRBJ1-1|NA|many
TGCAGTGGGGGGCGTCTGAACACTGAAGCTTTCTTT
CSGGRLNTEAFF
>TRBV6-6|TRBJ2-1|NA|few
TGTGCCACTACGGGACAGGGAACTAGCGGAGCCTTCTACAATGAGCAGTTCTTC
CATTGQGTSGAFYNEQFF
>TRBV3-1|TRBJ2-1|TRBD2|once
TGTGCCAGCAGCCAAAAACCGGGACTAGCGGAGTTGAGTTGGATCAATGAGCAGTTCTTC
CASSQKPGLAELSWINEQFF
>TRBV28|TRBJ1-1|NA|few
TGTGCCAGCAGTCGCGGCGGCAGGGTGGTTGGTGAAGCTTTCTTT
CASSRGGRVVGEAFF
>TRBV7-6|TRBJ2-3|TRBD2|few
TGTGCCAGCAGCTTAAGGCCACTAGCGGGAGTGGGAGCAGATACGCAGTATTTT
CASSLRPLAGVGADTQYF
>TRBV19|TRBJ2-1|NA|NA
TGTGCCAGTAGTATTTCTTGGAATGAGCAGTTCTTC
CASSISWNEQFF
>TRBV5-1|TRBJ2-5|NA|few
TGCGCCAGCAGCTTGGCCCTAGGGGAGACCCAGTACTTC
CASSLALGETQYF
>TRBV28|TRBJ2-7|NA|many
TGTGCCAGCAGTTTGAGAGGGCTATACGAGCAGTACTTC
CASSLRGLYEQYF
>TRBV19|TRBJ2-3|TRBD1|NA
TGTGCCAGTAGTATGGGACAGGGCGCAGATACGCAGTATTTT
CASSMGQGADTQYF
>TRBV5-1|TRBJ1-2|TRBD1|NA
TGCGCCAGCAGCTTGGCACAAGGGACAGGACTTAACTATGGCTACACCTTC
CASSLAQGTGLNYGYTF